Listed below are T cell receptor beta chains from one sample, sequenced in a study of T cell clusters in autoimmune cytopenias. TCRdb reprocessed the multiplex PCR reads and reports one entry per CDR3 protein, with no DNA. The specimen's table records around 11,000 distinct CDR3 sequences. The data were also submitted as part of a second study, on T cell repertoires in aging, cancer and after chemotherapy.

Material: peripheral blood. These receptors all stem from a human donor in good health. CDR3s include the opening cysteine and the closing phenylalanine or tryptophan. Part of the rows lack a size; the others show once, few, many or a class for expanded clones.

j_gene: TRBJ1-6
abundance: .
v_gene: TRBV27
CDR3aa: CASSLAGGGSPLHF

j_gene: TRBJ2-1
abundance: .
v_gene: TRBV19
CDR3aa: CASIPGGGAPEQFF

j_gene: TRBJ1-5
abundance: .
v_gene: TRBV6-2/TRBV6-3
CDR3aa: CASSQNVPGTQPQHF

j_gene: TRBJ1-4
abundance: .
v_gene: TRBV6-5
CDR3aa: CASREGFAGEKLFF

j_gene: TRBJ1-2
abundance: .
v_gene: TRBV15
CDR3aa: CATSRDVGMSGYTF

j_gene: TRBJ2-5
abundance: .
v_gene: TRBV19
CDR3aa: CASSTAGDRETQYF

j_gene: TRBJ1-5
abundance: .
v_gene: TRBV15
CDR3aa: CATSRGAEIIAPQHF

j_gene: TRBJ1-2
abundance: .
v_gene: TRBV27
CDR3aa: CASSPGGDYGYTF

j_gene: TRBJ2-2
abundance: .
v_gene: TRBV6-1
CDR3aa: CASNPGQDNTGELFF

j_gene: TRBJ2-3
abundance: .
v_gene: TRBV15
CDR3aa: CATSRGGTDTQYF

j_gene: TRBJ2-6
abundance: .
v_gene: TRBV5-6
CDR3aa: CASSPTDRVPNVLTF

j_gene: TRBJ2-2
abundance: .
v_gene: TRBV5-5
CDR3aa: CASSFQRGTSGELFF

j_gene: TRBJ2-7
abundance: .
v_gene: TRBV10-3
CDR3aa: CAISESVEGSYEQYF

j_gene: TRBJ1-4
abundance: .
v_gene: TRBV19
CDR3aa: CASREGEKLFF

j_gene: TRBJ2-1
abundance: .
v_gene: TRBV27
CDR3aa: CASSEAIHNEQFF

j_gene: TRBJ2-1
abundance: .
v_gene: TRBV15
CDR3aa: CATSRDRASGYDNEQFF

j_gene: TRBJ2-5
abundance: .
v_gene: TRBV19
CDR3aa: CASSFPGLDETQYF

j_gene: TRBJ2-1
abundance: .
v_gene: TRBV7-9
CDR3aa: CASNSFAGGSDEQFF

j_gene: TRBJ2-3
abundance: .
v_gene: TRBV30
CDR3aa: CAWSIDISDTQYF

j_gene: TRBJ1-2
abundance: .
v_gene: TRBV19
CDR3aa: CASTHGTGYTF

j_gene: TRBJ1-4
abundance: .
v_gene: TRBV12-3/TRBV12-4
CDR3aa: CASSLQGGDEKLFF

j_gene: TRBJ2-1
abundance: .
v_gene: TRBV24-1
CDR3aa: CATSDWVGESYNEQFF

j_gene: TRBJ2-1
abundance: .
v_gene: TRBV12-3/TRBV12-4
CDR3aa: CASSLSETNEQFF

j_gene: TRBJ2-7
abundance: .
v_gene: TRBV5-5
CDR3aa: CASHWPGTVNEQYF

j_gene: TRBJ2-5
abundance: .
v_gene: TRBV5-6
CDR3aa: CASSLEGIQETQYF

j_gene: TRBJ2-1
abundance: .
v_gene: TRBV27
CDR3aa: CASSHGGEVYNEQFF

j_gene: TRBJ2-7
abundance: .
v_gene: TRBV6-6
CDR3aa: CASTPGLYEQYF

j_gene: TRBJ1-1
abundance: .
v_gene: TRBV30
CDR3aa: CAWSVWGKQDTEAFF

j_gene: TRBJ2-3
abundance: large
v_gene: TRBV30
CDR3aa: CAWSGVNLEDTQYF

j_gene: TRBJ2-5
abundance: .
v_gene: TRBV19
CDR3aa: CASSGGDSGMWETQYF

j_gene: TRBJ2-7
abundance: .
v_gene: TRBV5-1
CDR3aa: CASSLLAGENEQYF

j_gene: TRBJ2-2
abundance: .
v_gene: TRBV7-3
CDR3aa: CASSLTLDTGELFF

j_gene: TRBJ1-1
abundance: .
v_gene: TRBV29-1
CDR3aa: CSVLLGAGNTEAFF

j_gene: TRBJ2-7
abundance: .
v_gene: TRBV15
CDR3aa: CATSPSGVTYEQYF

j_gene: TRBJ2-5
abundance: .
v_gene: TRBV6-5
CDR3aa: CASSYLGGRGETQYF

j_gene: TRBJ2-2
abundance: .
v_gene: TRBV27
CDR3aa: CASSLLNSGTGELFF

j_gene: TRBJ2-2
abundance: .
v_gene: TRBV15
CDR3aa: CATSRGRGGRTGELFF

j_gene: TRBJ2-7
abundance: .
v_gene: TRBV13
CDR3aa: CASSLAGLATDEQYF

j_gene: TRBJ1-2
abundance: .
v_gene: TRBV18
CDR3aa: CASSPGTGGGYTF

j_gene: TRBJ1-3
abundance: .
v_gene: TRBV12-3/TRBV12-4
CDR3aa: CASSDAAGNTIYF

j_gene: TRBJ2-5
abundance: .
v_gene: TRBV19
CDR3aa: CASRENSGGARETQYF

j_gene: TRBJ2-1
abundance: .
v_gene: TRBV6-1
CDR3aa: CASSVHSDNEQFF

j_gene: TRBJ2-7
abundance: .
v_gene: TRBV19
CDR3aa: CASSIGGNGLYEQYF

j_gene: TRBJ2-7
abundance: .
v_gene: TRBV28
CDR3aa: CASTPDRLHEQYF

j_gene: TRBJ2-7
abundance: .
v_gene: TRBV18
CDR3aa: CASSPVQGPPEQYF